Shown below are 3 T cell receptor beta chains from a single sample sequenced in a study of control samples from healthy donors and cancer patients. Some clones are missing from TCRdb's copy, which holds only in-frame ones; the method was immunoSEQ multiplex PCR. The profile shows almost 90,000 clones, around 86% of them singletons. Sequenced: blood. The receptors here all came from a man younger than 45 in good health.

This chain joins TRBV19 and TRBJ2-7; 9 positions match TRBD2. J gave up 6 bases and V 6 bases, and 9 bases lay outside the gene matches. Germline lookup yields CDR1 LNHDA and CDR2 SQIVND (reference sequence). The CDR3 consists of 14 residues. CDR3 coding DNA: TGTGCCAGTAGCACCTACATAGCGGGGGCCGAGCAGTACTTC. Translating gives CASSTYIAGAEQYF.

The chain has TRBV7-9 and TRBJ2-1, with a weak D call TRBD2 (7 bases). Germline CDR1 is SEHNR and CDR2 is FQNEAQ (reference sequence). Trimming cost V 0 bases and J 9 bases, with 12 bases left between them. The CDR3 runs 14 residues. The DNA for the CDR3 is TGTGCCAGCAGCTTAGCGACGAGGGGGGGTGAGCAGTTCTTC. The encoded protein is CASSLATRGGEQFF.

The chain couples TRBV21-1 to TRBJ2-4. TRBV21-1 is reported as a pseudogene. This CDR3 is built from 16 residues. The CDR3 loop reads CASSDPIPGAKNIQYF. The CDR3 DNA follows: TGTGCCAGCAGCGACCCCATCCCCGGAGCCAAAAACATTCAGTACTTC.